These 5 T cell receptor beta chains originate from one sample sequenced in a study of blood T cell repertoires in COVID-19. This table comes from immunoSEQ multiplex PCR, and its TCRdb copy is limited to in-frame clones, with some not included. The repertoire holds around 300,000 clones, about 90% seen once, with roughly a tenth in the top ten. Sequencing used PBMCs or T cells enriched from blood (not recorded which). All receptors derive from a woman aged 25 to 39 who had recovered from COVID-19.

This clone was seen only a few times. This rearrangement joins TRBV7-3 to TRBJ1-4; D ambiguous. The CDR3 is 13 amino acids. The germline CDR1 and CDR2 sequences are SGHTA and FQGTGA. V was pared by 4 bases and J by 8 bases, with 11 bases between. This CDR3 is CASSSRVGEKLFF. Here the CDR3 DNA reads TGTGCCAGCAGCTCGAGGGTTGGCGAAAAACTGTTTTTT.

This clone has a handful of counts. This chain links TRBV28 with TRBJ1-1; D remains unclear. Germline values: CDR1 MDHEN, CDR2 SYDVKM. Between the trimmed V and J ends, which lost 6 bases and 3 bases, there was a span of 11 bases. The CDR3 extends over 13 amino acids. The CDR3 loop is CASRNRGYTEAFF. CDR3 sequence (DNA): TGTGCCAGCAGGAACCGGGGATACACTGAAGCTTTCTTT. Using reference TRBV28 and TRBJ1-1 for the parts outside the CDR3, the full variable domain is DVKVTQSSRYLVKRTGEKVFLECVQDMDHENMFWYRQDPGLGLRLIYFSYDVKMKEKGDIPEGYSVSREKKERFSLILESASTNQTSMYLCASRNRGYTEAFFGQGTRLTVV.

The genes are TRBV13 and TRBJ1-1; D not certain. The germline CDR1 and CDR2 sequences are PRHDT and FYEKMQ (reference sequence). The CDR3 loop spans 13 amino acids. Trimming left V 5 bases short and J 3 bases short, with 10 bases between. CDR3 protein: CASSQRRDTEAFF. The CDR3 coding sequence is TGTGCCAGCAGCCAGAGGAGAGACACTGAAGCTTTCTTT.

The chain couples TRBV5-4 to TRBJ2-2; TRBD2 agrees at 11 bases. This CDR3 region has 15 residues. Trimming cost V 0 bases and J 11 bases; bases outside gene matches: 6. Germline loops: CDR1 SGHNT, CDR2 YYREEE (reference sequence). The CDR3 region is CASSLDWLAGGELFF. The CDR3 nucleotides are TGTGCCAGCAGCTTGGATTGGCTAGCGGGAGGCGAGCTGTTTTTT. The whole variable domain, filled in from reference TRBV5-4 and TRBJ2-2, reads ETGVTQSPTHLIKTRGQQVTLRCSSQSGHNTVSWYQQALGQGPQFIFQYYREEENGRGNFPPRFSGLQFPNYSSELNVNALELDDSALYLCASSLDWLAGGELFFGEGSRLTVL.

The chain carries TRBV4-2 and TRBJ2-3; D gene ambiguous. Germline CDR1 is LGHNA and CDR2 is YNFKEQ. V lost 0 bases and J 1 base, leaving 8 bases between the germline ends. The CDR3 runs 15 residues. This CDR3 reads CASSQDPQGTDTQYF. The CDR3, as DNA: TGTGCCAGCAGCCAAGATCCCCAGGGCACAGATACGCAGTATTTT.